This T cell receptor (beta chain) appears in the sequencing data of a study of blood T cell repertoires in COVID-19. Assay used: immunoSEQ multiplex PCR; TCRdb lists only in-frame clones, some missing. Of 90,000 to 110,000 clones listed, approximately 72% are singletons. The germline V gene has CDR1 SGHDN and CDR2 FVKESK. V trimming: 1 base; J trimming: 2 bases; junction bases outside the gene matches: 5. The CDR3 length is 17 residues. The sequence came from a woman aged 70-85 years with acute or convalescent COVID-19. The sequenced sample was peripheral blood. This chain links TRBV14 with TRBJ1-6; 7 bases are a match to TRBD1. The CDR3 sequence: CASSQARQGTYNSPLHF. For the CDR3, the DNA is TGTGCCAGCAGCCAAGCGAGACAGGGTACCTATAATTCACCCCTCCACTTT.